Presented here are 20 T cell receptor beta chains from one specimen sequenced in a study of OX40 agonist ivuxolimab in advanced cancers. The library relied on the immunoSEQ multiplex PCR assay. As stored in TCRdb, this immuneACCESS dataset retains in-frame rearrangements with V and J assigned. A fraction of the clones does not appear; measured against another copy, unresolved V genes explain less than half of the discrepancy, and the remainder lacks a known reason. The sample yields about 14,000 clones; more than 80% were counted once. The ten largest clones represent approximately 23% of the sample. This specimen was CD4+ or CD8+ T cells sorted from blood, taken in a trial of the OX40 agonist ivuxolimab. Receptor source: an adult with an advanced solid tumor such as melanoma, head and neck, liver or kidney cancer.

The chain recombines TRBV7-3 with TRBJ2-2, with D uncertain. The germline V gene encodes CDR1 SGHTA and CDR2 FQGTGA. V was clipped by 2 bases and J by 8 bases, with 6 bases between them. CDR3 length: 12 residues. In nucleotides, the CDR3 is TGTGCCAGCAGCTTACCCGGTGGGGAGCTGTTTTTT. Translated, it gives CASSLPGGELFF.

J is TRBJ1-4 and V is TRBV7-8, with D possibly being TRBD1 (6 bases). CDR1 SGHVS and CDR2 FQNEAQ come from the germline V gene. The CDR3 is 15 amino acids. V was shortened by 1 base and J by 8 bases, with 14 bases between the two germline ends. CDR3 coding DNA: TGTGCCAGCAGCTTAGTGTCAGGGGCTTTGGAAAAACTGTTTTTT. Its protein is CASSLVSGALEKLFF. Variable domain in full (rest from reference TRBV7-8 and TRBJ1-4): GAGVSQSPRYKVAKRGQDVALRCDPISGHVSLFWYQQALGQGPEFLTYFQNEAQLDKSGLPSDRFFAERPEGSVSTLKIQRTQQEDSAVYLCASSLVSGALEKLFFGSGTQLSVL.

The chain employs TRBV6-5 and TRBJ1-5; D remains ambiguous. There are 14 residues in the CDR3. The V end lost 6 bases, the J end lost 2 bases, and 11 bases lay between the germline ends. CDR1 and CDR2 (germline): MNHEY, SVGAGI. Written as DNA, the CDR3 is TGTGCCAGCAGGGATAAGGGCGGCAATCAGCCCCAGCATTTT. It yields the protein CASRDKGGNQPQHF.

The genes are TRBV6-6 and TRBJ2-2; D gene ambiguous. V was cut by 2 bases and J by 2 bases, with 6 bases left in between. The CDR3 contains 14 residues. In germline, CDR1 is MNHNY, CDR2 SVGAGI (reference sequence). CDR3 in amino acids: CASSYETNTGELFF. CDR3 DNA sequence: TGTGCCAGCAGTTACGAGACCAACACCGGGGAGCTGTTTTTT.

The CDR3 region is CASSPSGENTGELFF. The CDR3 DNA reads TGTGCCAGCAGTCCTAGCGGGGAGAACACCGGGGAGCTGTTTTTT. The rearrangement uses TRBV6-5 and TRBJ2-2, with TRBD2 matching over 9 bases. V trimming: 5 bases; J trimming: 1 base; junction bases outside the gene matches: 2. The CDR3 totals 15 residues. Germline V gene lookup returns CDR1 MNHEY and CDR2 SVGAGI.

This clone appeared once. The rearrangement joins TRBV28 to TRBJ2-7; 7 bases line up with TRBD2. Germline CDR1 MDHEN, CDR2 SYDVKM. Germline trimming cut 1 base from V and 2 bases from J; bases unmatched to any gene: 5. The CDR3 consists of 15 residues. The CDR3 DNA reads as TGTGCCAGCAGTTTATTAGGACTAGAAACCTACGAGCAGTACTTC. It yields the protein CASSLLGLETYEQYF. Supplemented by reference TRBV28 and TRBJ2-7, the full variable domain reads DVKVTQSSRYLVKRTGEKVFLECVQDMDHENMFWYRQDPGLGLRLIYFSYDVKMKEKGDIPEGYSVSREKKERFSLILESASTNQTSMYLCASSLLGLETYEQYFGPGTRLTVT.

The chain combines TRBV19 with TRBJ1-1; D is perhaps TRBD1 (5 bases). From germline, CDR1 is LNHDA and CDR2 SQIVND (reference sequence). The CDR3 length is 12 residues. Trimming pared 5 bases from V and 2 bases from J, leaving 6 bases between. The CDR3 DNA reads as TGTGCCAGTAGTTGGGACAACACTGAAGCTTTCTTT. Translation: CASSWDNTEAFF. Supplemented by reference TRBV19 and TRBJ1-1, the full variable domain reads DGGITQSPKYLFRKEGQNVTLSCEQNLNHDAMYWYRQDPGQGLRLIYYSQIVNDFQKGDIAEGYSVSREKKESFPLTVTSAQKNPTAFYLCASSWDNTEAFFGQGTRLTVV.

This chain joins TRBV30 and TRBJ1-2; 10 nucleotides match TRBD1. V lost 6 bases and J lost 4; bases outside the gene matches: 14. The germline gives CDR1 GTSNPN, CDR2 SVGIG (reference sequence). The CDR3 runs 16 residues. The CDR3 DNA follows: TGTGCCTGTCTGTGCTCGGGGACAGGGGTCCCCTATGGCTACACCTTC. Protein: CACLCSGTGVPYGYTF.

The DNA for the CDR3 is TGTGCCAGCAGTGTTGTGGACGGGACAGGGCGGTTTGTGCAGTACTTC. As protein: CASSVVDGTGRFVQYF. The chain joins TRBV2 to TRBJ2-7; 9 nucleotides align to TRBD1. J was trimmed by 9 bases and V by 4 bases; bases with no gene match: 16. Germline assignment: CDR1 SNHLY and CDR2 FYNNEI. This CDR3 comprises 16 residues.

This clone was observed a single time. This sequence joins TRBV7-6 and TRBJ2-7; TRBD1 matches at 7 bases. Unmatched junction bases numbered 4, after V lost 1 base and J lost 1 base. From germline, CDR1 is SGHVS and CDR2 FNYEAQ. This CDR3 has 15 residues. For the CDR3, the DNA is TGTGCCAGCAGCTTAGAGGCGACAGGGTCCTACGAGCAGTACTTC. The encoded protein is CASSLEATGSYEQYF.

The chain combines TRBV7-9 with TRBJ2-7; a weak D match, TRBD2 (6 bases). The ends were cut back, 3 bases at V and 0 bases at J, with 15 bases in the middle. There are 16 residues in the CDR3. Per germline, CDR1 SEHNR and CDR2 FQNEAQ (reference sequence). DNA for the CDR3: TGTGCCAGCAGCTTCCCGATAGTGGGGGGCTCCTACGAGCAGTACTTC. Protein: CASSFPIVGGSYEQYF.

This chain links TRBV4-1 with TRBJ2-7, with D maybe TRBD1 (7 bases). This CDR3 spans 13 amino acids. V lost 4 bases and J 3 bases, leaving 10 bases between the germline ends. Per the germline V gene, CDR1 is MGHRA and CDR2 is YSYEKL. The CDR3 DNA is TGCGCCAGCAGCCGCCAGGGGGGCTACGAGCAGTACTTC. Protein sequence: CASSRQGGYEQYF.

Comments on this clone: Other DNA sequences in this specimen translate into the identical CDR3. The chain joins TRBV9 to TRBJ2-1; D may be TRBD2 (6 bases). The CDR3 spans 14 residues. The V gene lost 2 bases and the J gene lost 6 bases, with 12 bases spanning the gap. The V gene's germline CDR1 is SGDLS and CDR2 YYNGEE. CDR3 nucleotides: TGTGCCAGCAGCGTGGCCCTAGCGATCAATGAGCAGTTCTTC. Its translation: CASSVALAINEQFF.

The V gene is TRBV6-5, the J gene TRBJ1-1, with D unclear. The CDR3 is 14 amino acids. Germline assignment: CDR1 MNHEY and CDR2 SVGAGI. The V end lost 5 bases, the J end lost 0 bases, and 10 bases lay between the germline ends. The CDR3 DNA reads TGTGCCAGCAGTACAACAGTTATGAACACTGAAGCTTTCTTT. It is translated as CASSTTVMNTEAFF.

The chain couples TRBV19 to TRBJ2-1; 9 nucleotides line up with TRBD1. Germline V lookup: CDR1 LNHDA, CDR2 SQIVND (reference sequence). Unmatched junction bases numbered 16, after V lost 7 bases and J lost 6 bases. The CDR3 has 17 residues. CDR3 nucleotide sequence: TGTGCCAGTACAAATTCGATGGGACAGGGCCCTCGCAATGAGCAGTTCTTC. Translation: CASTNSMGQGPRNEQFF.

The CDR3 sequence is CASSGMDYEQYF. The DNA for the CDR3 is TGTGCCAGCAGTGGGATGGACTACGAGCAGTACTTC. V gene TRBV2 combines with J gene TRBJ2-7; the D is unclear. Germline loops: CDR1 SNHLY, CDR2 FYNNEI. V was cut by 4 bases and J by 3 bases, with 7 bases left in between. The CDR3 is 12 residues long.

The J gene is TRBJ2-7, the V gene TRBV5-4, with 12 bases that match TRBD2. CDR1 is SGHNT, CDR2 YYREEE, per germline (reference sequence). The CDR3 contains 15 residues. The junction had 5 bases not matched to a gene; V was cut back by 3 bases and J by 4 bases. The CDR3 here is CASSSLAGGGYEQYF. CDR3 nucleotides: TGTGCCAGCAGCTCTCTAGCGGGAGGGGGTTACGAGCAGTACTTC.

The CDR3 sequence is CASSATGQGLANEKLFF. DNA of the CDR3: TGTGCCAGTAGTGCTACGGGACAGGGGTTAGCTAATGAAAAACTGTTTTTT. The chain joins TRBV19 to TRBJ1-4, with 10 bases lining up with TRBD1. Unmatched junction bases numbered 9, after V lost 5 bases and J lost 3 bases. The CDR3 contains 17 residues. Per the germline V gene, CDR1 is LNHDA and CDR2 is SQIVND (reference sequence).

V usage is TRBV4-1 and J usage is TRBJ2-7; 7 bases map to TRBD1. V lost 0 bases to trimming and J lost 3 bases; unmatched junction nucleotides: 11. Germline V gene sequence: CDR1 MGHRA, CDR2 YSYEKL. The CDR3 consists of 17 residues. This chain's CDR3 is CASSQDPGTALIYEQYF. The CDR3, as DNA: TGCGCCAGCAGCCAAGATCCGGGGACAGCTCTAATCTACGAGCAGTACTTC.

This chain joins TRBV9 and TRBJ2-6; no clear D. The CDR3 has 14 residues. Germline V gene lookup returns CDR1 SGDLS and CDR2 YYNGEE. The V gene lost 4 bases and the J gene lost 3 bases, with 8 bases spanning the gap. The CDR3 DNA is TGTGCCAGCAGCCCTGAAATTGGGGCCAACGTCCTGACTTTC. This codes for CASSPEIGANVLTF.